The 7 T cell receptor beta chains presented below share a single source sample, sequenced in a study of blood T cell repertoires in COVID-19. Libraries were prepared by immunoSEQ multiplex PCR; TCRdb keeps only in-frame clonotypes and omits some of them. The table has fewer than 50,000 clones, 90% seen once. The sequenced sample was peripheral blood. These receptors were taken from a man aged 60 to 69 with active or convalescent COVID-19.

This sequence joins TRBV27 and TRBJ2-2, with D perhaps matching TRBD2 (5 bases). V was cut by 2 bases and J by 7 bases, with 8 bases left in between. Germline V gene sequence: CDR1 MNHEY, CDR2 SMNVEV (reference sequence). This CDR3 region has 13 residues. The CDR3 sequence is CASSLPSIGELFF. The CDR3 DNA is TGTGCCAGCAGTTTACCTAGCATCGGGGAGCTGTTTTTT.

V gene TRBV6-4 combines with J gene TRBJ2-3; TRBD2 aligns across 10 bases. With 4 bases clipped from V and 4 bases from J, the junction kept 5 bases outside the gene matches. Germline V gene lookup returns CDR1 MRHNA and CDR2 SNTAGT. The CDR3 extends over 15 amino acids. The CDR3 region is CASSGPSGSPDTQYF. The CDR3 DNA sequence: TGTGCCAGCAGTGGCCCTAGCGGGAGCCCAGATACGCAGTATTTT.

This chain links TRBV5-8 with TRBJ2-6, with 10 bases fitting TRBD1. V was clipped by 0 bases and J by 14 bases; unmatched bases: 5. The germline gives CDR1 SGHTS, CDR2 YDEGEE. The CDR3 contains 14 residues. As DNA, the CDR3 is TGTGCCAGCAGCTTGGCGGGGACAGGGGTCCTCCTGACTTTC. Protein product: CASSLAGTGVLLTF.

The rearrangement joins TRBV28 to TRBJ1-4, with D unclear. The CDR3 has 11 amino acids. Germline V gives CDR1 MDHEN, CDR2 SYDVKM. Between the trimmed V and J ends, which lost 4 bases and 5 bases, there was a span of 2 bases. The CDR3 coding sequence is TGTGCCAGCAGTTCAAATGAAAAACTGTTTTTT. It encodes CASSSNEKLFF.

The rearrangement uses TRBV9 and TRBJ1-6; 9 bases map to TRBD1. This CDR3 region has 16 residues. The V and J ends lost 0 bases and 13 bases, in that order; junction bases with no gene match: 11. Germline CDR1 reads SGDLS; CDR2 reads YYNGEE. The CDR3 nucleotides read TGTGCCAGCAGCGTAGGGGACGGGACAGGGAATTGGCCCCTCCACTTT. Its translation is CASSVGDGTGNWPLHF.

The chain uses TRBV7-2 and TRBJ2-2, with 8 nucleotides matching TRBD2. The V and J ends lost 6 bases and 6 bases, in that order; junction bases with no gene match: 9. Germline values: CDR1 SGHTA, CDR2 FQGNSA. This CDR3 region has 15 residues. DNA for the CDR3: TGTGCCAGCAGATATACGGGAGGGCGGGCCGGGGAGCTGTTTTTT. It encodes CASRYTGGRAGELFF.

The chain combines TRBV5-1 with TRBJ2-3; the D is unclear. CDR1 is SGHRS and CDR2 is YFSETQ in the germline V gene. The CDR3 consists of 12 residues. The germline V and J ends were trimmed by 0 bases and 8 bases, with 7 bases remaining between them. CDR3 amino acids: CASSLDAGTQYF. As DNA, the CDR3 is TGCGCCAGCAGCTTGGATGCCGGTACGCAGTATTTT.